The present TCR beta chain was sequenced within a study of blood T cell repertoires in COVID-19. Across the study: The United States, Italy and Spain supplied acute and convalescent COVID-19 samples. From T cells, B-cell-depleted T cells, or PBMCs came the material, which was cDNA or gDNA.

It was during active infection that Seattle patients were enrolled and then longitudinally followed. Profiling relied on immunoSEQ multiplex PCR, and the TCRdb table lists in-frame clones only, not all of them. The repertoire holds some 190,000 clones, roughly 84% seen once, with roughly 18% in the top ten. The J segment lost 0 bases and the V segment lost 12 bases, leaving 14 bases of the junction unmatched. The CDR3 runs 17 residues. Looked up from germline, CDR1 is KGHDR and CDR2 is SFDVKD. This chain connects TRBV24-1 to TRBJ1-5; TRBD1 matches at 9 bases. Sequencing used peripheral blood. This clonotype originated in a person between 70 and 80 years old with COVID-19, enrolled during active disease. CDR3 bases: TGTGCCTCATACCGGGACAGGGTTATTTGTAGCAATCAGCCCCAGCATTTT. Protein product: CASYRDRVICSNQPQHF.